These 10 T cell receptor beta chains were all obtained from the same sample, sequenced in a study of vaccination and CD4 T cells after COVID-19. The treatment: roughly 11-day PBMC culture with coronavirus spike peptide pools or control peptides (ViraFEST assay). CD4+ T cells that came from the unexposed donor were collected before the COVID-19 pandemic (2011-2018). These receptors' antigens are unknown. Cultured CD4+ T cells had their DNA profiled by the Oncomine TCR Beta short-read assay. TCRdb called the PCR reads again in MiXCR, with one record for every CDR3 protein. The sample has hundreds of distinct CDR3 sequences, approximately 8% seen once; the top ten hold approximately 16%. The sequencing input was CD4+ T cells from blood, cultured in vitro. The receptor set was obtained from a human donor in good health.

With regard to this clonotype: A read error is possible here, since a much larger clone lies one base away. The V and J genes are TRBV27 and TRBJ1-4; D uncertain. V was shortened by 3 bases and J by 10 bases, with 12 bases between the two germline ends. The germline CDR1 and CDR2 sequences are MNHEY and SMNVEV (reference sequence). CDR3 size: 13 residues. The CDR3 DNA reads TGTGCCAGCAGTTTCCCGCCGCATGGAAAACTGTTTTTT. It specifies CASSFPPHGKLFF.

This clonotype is large within its sample. V and J are TRBV5-4 and TRBJ1-1; D is ambiguous. V was shortened by 0 bases and J by 4 bases, with 7 bases between the two germline ends. Germline-derived CDR1 and CDR2 are SGHNT and YYREEE (reference sequence). The CDR3 contains 13 residues. The CDR3 is CASSLGPFTEAFF. The DNA for the CDR3 is TGTGCCAGCAGCTTGGGGCCCTTCACTGAAGCTTTCTTT.

By sample fraction, this clonotype is medium-sized. The chain carries TRBV5-1 and TRBJ2-7; D gene unclear. V shed 0 bases and J shed 0 bases, with 7 bases lying between them. Germline V lookup: CDR1 SGHRS, CDR2 YFSETQ. The CDR3 spans 14 residues. The CDR3 here is CASSLGTFSYEQYF. The CDR3 DNA reads as TGCGCCAGCAGCTTGGGCACTTTCTCCTACGAGCAGTACTTC.

By sample fraction, this clonotype is large. V is TRBV4-2 and J is TRBJ1-6, with 8 bases matching TRBD1. This CDR3 has 17 amino acids. The germline V gene encodes CDR1 LGHNA and CDR2 YNFKEQ. The junction had 9 bases not matched to a gene; V was cut back by 2 bases and J by 6 bases. CDR3 bases: TGTGCCAGCAGCCAAATACAGGGGGGGGGATCTAATTCACCCCTCCACTTT. Encoded protein: CASSQIQGGGSNSPLHF.

By its share, this clonotype is medium-sized (0.01 to 0.1%). The chain couples TRBV30 to TRBJ1-2; the D gene is possibly TRBD1 (5 bases). CDR1 GTSNPN and CDR2 SVGIG come from the germline V gene (reference sequence). V was trimmed by 0 bases and J by 1 base, leaving 6 bases between them. The CDR3 is 13 amino acids. CDR3 in amino acids: CAWSVDSNYGYTF. The CDR3 nucleotides read TGTGCCTGGAGTGTAGACAGTAACTATGGCTACACCTTC.

This clonotype is labeled as large. The chain employs TRBV20-1 and TRBJ2-7; no clear D. From germline, CDR1 is DFQATT and CDR2 SNEGSKA (reference sequence). The CDR3 has 16 amino acids. The germline V and J ends were trimmed by 0 bases and 2 bases, with 17 bases remaining between them. The CDR3, as DNA: TGCAGTGCTAGAGATCCCCTGGCGGAACAAACCTACGAGCAGTACTTC. It translates to CSARDPLAEQTYEQYF.

This clonotype qualifies as medium-sized. The chain recombines TRBV2 with TRBJ2-3; a possible D gene is TRBD2 (6 bases). Deletions cut 7 bases from V and 1 base from J, with 12 bases between. This CDR3 is 14 amino acids long. The germline V gene encodes CDR1 SNHLY and CDR2 FYNNEI. DNA for the CDR3: TGTGCCAGCAACCGCGAGCGGGGCACAGATACGCAGTATTTT. Protein: CASNRERGTDTQYF.

By proportion, this clonotype is large. The V call is TRBV7-3, the J call TRBJ1-1; D call uncertain. The length of the CDR3 is 14 residues. The germline CDR1 and CDR2 sequences are SGHTA and FQGTGA. Trimming cost V 2 bases and J 9 bases, with 16 bases left between them. The DNA of the CDR3 is TGTGCCAGCAGCTTAGAAAGCGGGATAACGAAAGCTTTCTTT. Protein sequence: CASSLESGITKAFF.

This clonotype is deemed large (0.1 to 1%). The chain joins TRBV6-4 to TRBJ1-5; D call uncertain. Trimming pared 6 bases from V and 0 bases from J, leaving 15 bases between. CDR3 length: 16 amino acids. The germline CDR1 and CDR2 sequences are MRHNA and SNTAGT. The CDR3 spells CASSRRDGDSNQPQHF. In nucleotides, the CDR3 is TGTGCCAGCAGCCGGAGGGATGGGGATAGCAATCAGCCCCAGCATTTT.

In this sample, this clonotype is large (0.1 to 1%). The J gene is TRBJ2-3, the V gene TRBV6-1; TRBD2 matches 12 bases. The CDR3 is 15 residues long. Trimming took 5 bases from V and 4 from J; bases not matched to a gene: 4. In germline, CDR1 is MNHNS, CDR2 SASEGT. DNA of the CDR3: TGTGCCAGCAGTCGGACTAGCGGGATGGCAGATACGCAGTATTTT. Protein product: CASSRTSGMADTQYF.